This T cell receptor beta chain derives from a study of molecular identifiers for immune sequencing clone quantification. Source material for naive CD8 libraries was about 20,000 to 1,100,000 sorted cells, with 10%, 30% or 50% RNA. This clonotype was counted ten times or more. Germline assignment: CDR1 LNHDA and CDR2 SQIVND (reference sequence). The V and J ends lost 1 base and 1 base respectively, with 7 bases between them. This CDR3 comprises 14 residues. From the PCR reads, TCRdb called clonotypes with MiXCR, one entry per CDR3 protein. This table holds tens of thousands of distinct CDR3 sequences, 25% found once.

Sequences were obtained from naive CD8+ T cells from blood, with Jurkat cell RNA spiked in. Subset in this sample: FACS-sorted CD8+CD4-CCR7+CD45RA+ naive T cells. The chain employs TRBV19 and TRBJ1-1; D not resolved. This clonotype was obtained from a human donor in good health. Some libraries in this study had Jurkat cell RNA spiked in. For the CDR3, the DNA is TGTGCCAGTAGTATAGGAGACAAGAACACTGAAGCTTTCTTT. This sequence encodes CASSIGDKNTEAFF. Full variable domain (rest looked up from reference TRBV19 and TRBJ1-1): DGGITQSPKYLFRKEGQNVTLSCEQNLNHDAMYWYRQDPGQGLRLIYYSQIVNDFQKGDIAEGYSVSREKKESFPLTVTSAQKNPTAFYLCASSIGDKNTEAFFGQGTRLTVV.